This T cell receptor (beta chain) was profiled in a study of human T cells and chemical hapten exposure. Study-wide results and limits: Unchanged with DPC sensitization were TCRs above 1 in 1000 frequency. As the donors had alopecia, their immune response may differ from healthy people's.

This CDR3 is 13 amino acids long. Germline V gene data show CDR1 as SGHDN and CDR2 as FVKESK. The time point denotes: pre-sensitization, week 0. Treatment defined: therapeutic diphenylcyclopropenone sensitization with weekly scalp DPC. Each CDR3 protein gets one entry after TCRdb re-called the RACE reads with MiXCR. The data show about 290,000 distinct CDR3 sequences, roughly 7.4% seen once. As to this clonotype: Its cognate antigen is unknown. At one end, the junction sequence differs from germline, possibly due to a read error.

The sample here was whole blood, taken in connection with sensitization to the hapten diphenylcyclopropenone (DPC). This chain joins TRBV14 and TRBJ2-7; 7 bases line up with TRBD2. The source is a man between 18 and 35 years old with alopecia areata. Some clones in this sample may be carry-over from other donors' samples. The CDR3 sequence is CANSGTNNYEQYF. The DNA for the CDR3 is TGTGCCAACAGCGGGACTAACAACTACGAGCAGTACTTC.